These 21 T cell receptor beta chains share one sample of origin, sequenced in a study of glioma-infiltrating T cells after dendritic cell vaccination. Time point in this sample: after dendritic cell vaccination, including at tumor progression/relapse. Some clones are missing from TCRdb's copy, which holds only in-frame ones; the method was immunoSEQ multiplex PCR. This sample carries more than 70,000 clones, 87% of them seen once, and the ten largest clones take 2% to 2.5%. The sample was blood, taken after dendritic cell vaccination. These TCRs come from a human donor with glioblastoma.

The chain couples TRBV10-3 to TRBJ2-2; TRBD2 matches at 7 bases. Germline assignment: CDR1 ENHRY and CDR2 SYGVKD. J gave up 5 bases and V 3 bases, and 3 bases lay outside the gene matches. The CDR3 extends over 14 amino acids. Written as DNA, the CDR3 is TGTGCCATCAGTGATGTGGGAGGGACCGGGGAGCTGTTTTTT. This translates into CAISDVGGTGELFF.

The chain carries TRBV12-5 and TRBJ1-5, with no clear D. This CDR3 comprises 13 residues. Trimming took off 1 base at V and 3 bases at J, with 4 bases between the two ends. Germline V gene sequence: CDR1 LGHNT, CDR2 FRNRAP. The CDR3 spells CASGLGYNQPQHF. The CDR3 DNA reads TGTGCTAGTGGTTTGGGTTACAATCAGCCCCAGCATTTT.

The gene calls are TRBV27 and TRBJ2-5; 7 nucleotides align to TRBD2. Gene TRBJ2-7 matches the end of the DNA better, so the J call may be wrong. The CDR3 loop spans 14 amino acids. Per the germline V gene, CDR1 is MNHEY and CDR2 is SMNVEV (reference sequence). CDR3 DNA sequence: TGTGCCAGCAGTTTAGACCAGCGGGGCTACGAGCAGTACTTC. This sequence encodes CASSLDQRGYEQYF.

V is TRBV1 and J is TRBJ1-3; the DNA was not compared with TRBD1, the D call given in the table. TRBV1 is classified as a pseudogene. This CDR3 is built from 17 residues. The CDR3 here is CTSSHLPGIPSGNTIYF. As DNA, the CDR3 is TGCACCAGCAGCCATCTCCCAGGGATCCCCTCTGGAAACACCATATATTTT.

The chain's CDR3 is CASSLTTSGSTYNEQFF. In nucleotides, the CDR3 is TGTGCCAGCAGTTTGACCACTAGCGGGAGCACCTACAATGAGCAGTTCTTC. V usage is TRBV28 and J usage is TRBJ2-1, with 11 positions matching TRBD2. V trimming: 3 bases; J trimming: 2 bases; junction bases outside the gene matches: 6. CDR3 length: 17 residues. The germline V gene has CDR1 MDHEN and CDR2 SYDVKM. Full variable domain (outside the CDR3, taken from reference TRBV28 and TRBJ2-1): DVKVTQSSRYLVKRTGEKVFLECVQDMDHENMFWYRQDPGLGLRLIYFSYDVKMKEKGDIPEGYSVSREKKERFSLILESASTNQTSMYLCASSLTTSGSTYNEQFFGPGTRLTVL.

The rearrangement uses TRBV15 and TRBJ2-3, with 8 bases lining up with TRBD2. CDR1 and CDR2 from the germline V gene are LNHNV and YYDKDF (reference sequence). CDR3 length equals 16 residues. V was clipped by 0 bases and J by 1 base; unmatched bases: 3. In DNA, the CDR3 is TGTGCCACCAGCAGAGATTTGGGACTAGGCACAGATACGCAGTATTTT. The encoded protein is CATSRDLGLGTDTQYF.

This chain links TRBV5-1 with TRBJ2-4, with 14 positions matching TRBD2. The CDR3 is 17 amino acids. Trimming took 4 bases from V and 9 from J; bases not matched to a gene: 12. Germline V lookup: CDR1 SGHRS, CDR2 YFSETQ. Written as DNA, the CDR3 is TGCGCCAGCAGCCCCCCCGGGACTAGCGGGAGCAATGGCATTCAGTACTTC. Protein sequence: CASSPPGTSGSNGIQYF.

The V call is TRBV27, the J call TRBJ2-3, with 9 bases matching TRBD1. Trimming at V came to 6 bases and at J to 4 bases, leaving 5 bases not matched to a gene. The CDR3 has 14 residues. Germline loops: CDR1 MNHEY, CDR2 SMNVEV (reference sequence). CDR3 loop: CASSRDRAADTQYF. CDR3 coding DNA: TGTGCCAGCAGCCGGGACAGGGCGGCAGATACGCAGTATTTT.

In regard to this clone: One junction end does not reproduce the germline sequence, and a read error may be involved. This rearrangement joins TRBV7-2 to TRBJ1-1; a possible D gene is TRBD1 (5 bases). CDR3 length: 15 residues. Germline CDR1 SGHTA, CDR2 FQGNSA. The CDR3 protein is CACSLDSPLNTEAFF. The CDR3 nucleotides read TGTGCCTGCAGCTTAGACAGCCCGTTGAACACTGAAGCTTTCTTT.

The V call is TRBV9, the J call TRBJ2-5; TRBD2 matches at 9 bases. The germline V gene encodes CDR1 SGDLS and CDR2 YYNGEE. This CDR3 has 16 residues. V shed 3 bases and J 5 bases; nucleotides not matched to a gene: 11. This CDR3 is CASSEYSGGPFETQYF. The CDR3 region has the DNA TGTGCCAGCAGCGAATATAGCGGGGGCCCCTTCGAGACCCAGTACTTC.

The chain joins TRBV5-1 to TRBJ1-5, with a weak D call TRBD1 (5 bases). The CDR3 is made up of 16 amino acids. Germline lookup yields CDR1 SGHRS and CDR2 YFSETQ. Trimming left V 1 base short and J 3 bases short, with 14 bases between. The CDR3 loop is CASSLTGGNVNQPQHF. The CDR3 bases are TGCGCCAGCAGCTTGACGGGGGGGAATGTCAATCAGCCCCAGCATTTT. Full variable domain (remainder filled in from reference TRBV5-1 and TRBJ1-5): KAGVTQTPRYLIKTRGQQVTLSCSPISGHRSVSWYQQTPGQGLQFLFEYFSETQRNKGNFPGRFSGRQFSNSRSEMNVSTLELGDSALYLCASSLTGGNVNQPQHFGDGTRLSIL.

The chain links TRBV6-4 to TRBJ2-1; TRBD2 might be the D (6 bases). The germline V and J ends were trimmed by 6 bases and 0 bases, with 12 bases remaining between them. Germline lookup yields CDR1 MRHNA and CDR2 SNTAGT. The CDR3 length is 15 residues. CDR3 nucleotides: TGTGCCAGCAGCCTTAGCGGAAGCTCCTACAATGAGCAGTTCTTC. It specifies CASSLSGSSYNEQFF.

The genes are TRBV6-6 and TRBJ1-2; TRBD1 might be the D (6 bases). The ends were cut back, 5 bases at V and 6 bases at J, with 19 bases in the middle. CDR3 length: 15 residues. Per the germline V gene, CDR1 is MNHNY and CDR2 is SVGAGI (reference sequence). Here the CDR3 DNA reads TGTGCCAGCAGTCCGGGGGACACGGGGACTAATGGCTACACCTTC. It codes for CASSPGDTGTNGYTF.

The chain joins TRBV11-3 to TRBJ2-2; D possibly corresponds to TRBD2 (6 bases). Trimming removed 5 bases at V and 6 bases at J, with 19 bases between. This CDR3 is 16 amino acids long. Germline-derived CDR1 and CDR2 are SGHNT and YENEEA. The CDR3 DNA sequence: TGTGCCAGCAGCCCCCGTGGAGGGGCAAACCCCGGGGAGCTGTTTTTT. It encodes CASSPRGGANPGELFF.

Only a few counts were recorded for this clone. The chain uses TRBV10-3 and TRBJ1-3, with TRBD1 as a possible D gene (5 bases). V shed 8 bases and J shed 2 bases, with 16 bases lying between them. Germline CDR1 ENHRY, CDR2 SYGVKD. The CDR3 covers 15 residues. The CDR3 region is CAIGAADLAGNTIYF. The DNA for the CDR3 is TGTGCCATCGGGGCTGCTGACCTCGCTGGAAACACCATATATTTT.

The J gene is TRBJ2-7, the V gene TRBV4-1; perhaps TRBD1 as D (5 bases). Looked up from germline, CDR1 is MGHRA and CDR2 is YSYEKL. Trimming stripped 2 bases from V and 2 bases from J, with 10 bases between. This CDR3 is built from 14 residues. This chain's CDR3 is CASSQSDRAYEQYF. The CDR3 DNA reads as TGCGCCAGCAGCCAATCCGACAGAGCCTACGAGCAGTACTTC.

The chain joins TRBV7-3 to TRBJ1-5; unclear D gene. The germline V gene has CDR1 SGHTA and CDR2 FQGTGA. The CDR3 runs 15 residues. V was clipped by 1 base and J by 5 bases, with 12 bases between them. The CDR3 DNA reads TGTGCCAGCAGCTTAATGGTCGGGGAGGATCAGCCCCAGCATTTT. Its translation: CASSLMVGEDQPQHF.

The chain has TRBV5-1 and TRBJ2-1, with a tentative D call TRBD1 (5 bases). The CDR3 is 14 amino acids. Trimming removed 3 bases at V and 1 base at J, with 8 bases between. Germline V CDR1 and CDR2: SGHRS, YFSETQ. Written as DNA, the CDR3 is TGCGCCAGCAGCTGGGGCTGGTCCTACAATGAGCAGTTCTTC. Its protein product is CASSWGWSYNEQFF. The full variable domain, completed using reference TRBV5-1 and TRBJ2-1, is KAGVTQTPRYLIKTRGQQVTLSCSPISGHRSVSWYQQTPGQGLQFLFEYFSETQRNKGNFPGRFSGRQFSNSRSEMNVSTLELGDSALYLCASSWGWSYNEQFFGPGTRLTVL.

The V and J genes are TRBV15 and TRBJ2-1; no definite D call. This CDR3 has 12 amino acids. Per the germline V gene, CDR1 is LNHNV and CDR2 is YYDKDF (reference sequence). Trimming removed 0 bases from V and 6 bases from J, with 3 bases in between. The CDR3, as DNA: TGTGCCACCAGCAGAGATAGCAATGAGCAGTTCTTC. This sequence encodes CATSRDSNEQFF.

V gene TRBV29-1 combines with J gene TRBJ2-3; D uncertain. Germline CDR1 SQVTM, CDR2 ANQGSEA. Deletions cut 6 bases from V and 0 bases from J, with 10 bases between. This CDR3 has 13 amino acids. The CDR3 DNA sequence: TGCAGCGTAGACCCGACTAGCACAGATACGCAGTATTTT. Amino acids: CSVDPTSTDTQYF.

The rearrangement joins TRBV19 to TRBJ1-1; 7 bases fit TRBD1. V lost 4 bases and J lost 5; bases outside the gene matches: 7. The CDR3 runs to 14 residues. Looked up from germline, CDR1 is LNHDA and CDR2 is SQIVND (reference sequence). CDR3: CASSTTGAGTEAFF. As DNA, the CDR3 is TGTGCCAGTAGTACCACAGGGGCAGGGACTGAAGCTTTCTTT.